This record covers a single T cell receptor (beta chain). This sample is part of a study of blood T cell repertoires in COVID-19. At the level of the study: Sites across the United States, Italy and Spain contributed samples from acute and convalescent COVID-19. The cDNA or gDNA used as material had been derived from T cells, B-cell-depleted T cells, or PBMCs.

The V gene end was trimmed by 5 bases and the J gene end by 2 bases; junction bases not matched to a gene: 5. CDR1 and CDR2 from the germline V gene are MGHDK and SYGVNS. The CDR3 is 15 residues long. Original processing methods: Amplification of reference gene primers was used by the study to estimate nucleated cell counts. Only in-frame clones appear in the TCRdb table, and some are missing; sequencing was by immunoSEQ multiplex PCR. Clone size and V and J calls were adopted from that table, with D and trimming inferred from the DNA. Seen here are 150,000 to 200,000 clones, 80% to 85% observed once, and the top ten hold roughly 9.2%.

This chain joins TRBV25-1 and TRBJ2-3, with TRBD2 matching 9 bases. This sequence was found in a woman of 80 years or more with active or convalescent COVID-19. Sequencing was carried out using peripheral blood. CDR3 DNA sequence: TGTGCCAGCAGTTTAGCGGGGGTTCTCACAGATACGCAGTATTTT. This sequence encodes CASSLAGVLTDTQYF.